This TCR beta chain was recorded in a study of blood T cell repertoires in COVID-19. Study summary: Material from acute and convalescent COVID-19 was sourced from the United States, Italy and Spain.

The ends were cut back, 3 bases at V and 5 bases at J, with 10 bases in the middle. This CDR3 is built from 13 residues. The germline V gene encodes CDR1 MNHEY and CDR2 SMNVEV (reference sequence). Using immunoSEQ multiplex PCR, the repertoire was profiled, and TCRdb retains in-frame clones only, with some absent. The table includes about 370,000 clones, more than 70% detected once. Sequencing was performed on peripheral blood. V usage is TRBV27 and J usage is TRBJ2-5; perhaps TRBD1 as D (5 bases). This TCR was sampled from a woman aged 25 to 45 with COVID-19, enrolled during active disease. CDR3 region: CASSFGAGETQYF. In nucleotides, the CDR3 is TGTGCCAGCAGTTTTGGGGCCGGGGAGACCCAGTACTTC.